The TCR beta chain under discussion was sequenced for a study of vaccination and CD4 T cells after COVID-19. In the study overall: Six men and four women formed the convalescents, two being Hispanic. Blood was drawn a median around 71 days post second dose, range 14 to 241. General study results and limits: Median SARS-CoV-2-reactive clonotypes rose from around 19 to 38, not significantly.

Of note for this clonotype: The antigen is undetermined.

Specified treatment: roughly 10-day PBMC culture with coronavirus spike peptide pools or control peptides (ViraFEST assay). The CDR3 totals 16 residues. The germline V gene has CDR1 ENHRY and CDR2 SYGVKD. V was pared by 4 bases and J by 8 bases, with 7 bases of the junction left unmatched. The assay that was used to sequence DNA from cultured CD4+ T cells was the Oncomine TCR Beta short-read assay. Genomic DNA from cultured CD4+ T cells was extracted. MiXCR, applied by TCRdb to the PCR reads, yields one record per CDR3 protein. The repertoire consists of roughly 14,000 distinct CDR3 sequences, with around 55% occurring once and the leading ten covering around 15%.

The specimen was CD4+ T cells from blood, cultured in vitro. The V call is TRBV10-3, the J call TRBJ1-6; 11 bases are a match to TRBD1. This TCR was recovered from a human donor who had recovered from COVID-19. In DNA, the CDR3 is TGTGCCATCAGTGGGGGGACAGGGGGGTCAGATTCACCCCTCCACTTT. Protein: CAISGGTGGSDSPLHF.